The sequence of this T cell receptor beta chain was determined in a study of sequential checkpoint blockade in melanoma (dated by TCRdb to between 2019 and 2020). For the study in its entirety: Patients were randomized 1:1 to first-line nivolumab followed by ipilimumab (arm A) or ipilimumab followed by nivolumab (arm B). Maintenance nivolumab came after each of the two trial sequences. The paper as a whole reports these results and caveats: The model for predicting response that combines TCR metrics with mutation burden needs to be validated in larger, independent patient cohorts.

TCRbeta CDR3 regions were immunosequenced from genomic DNA with the immunoSEQ Assay. Prior to high-throughput sequencing, genomic DNA was amplified by bias-controlled multiplex PCR. The published analysis was carried out like this. To quantify the absolute abundance of each unique TCRbeta CDR3 region, the sequences were collapsed and filtered. Clonality, defined as 1 minus Pielou's evenness, was calculated using productive rearrangements only. A previously published method was used to identify clones whose frequencies were significantly greater in on-treatment samples than in baseline samples. The source is immuneACCESS, and TCRdb retained only in-frame sequences with V and J called. Part of the clones is not carried over; for the studies checked, unresolved V genes explain less than half of this, and the remainder is unexplained. That table supplies the V and J calls and clone size; D and trimming were determined from the DNA. The sample table holds about 5,500 clones, of which around 57% were seen once. Roughly a sixth of the sample is taken by the ten largest.

CDR3 length: 14 amino acids, cysteine to phenylalanine. Solely the CDR3 DNA is kept, with 42 bases framed from the first base. The germline V gene sets CDR1 to MGHRA and CDR2 to YSYEKL. The treatment or condition label of this sample denotes: randomized to nivolumab then ipilimumab (arm A) or the reverse (arm B). None of the patients in the trial had previously been given DNA-damaging chemotherapy. A FACS Aria II flow cytometer was used to sort live CD3+CD8+ cells that were negative for CD19 and CD56 from thawed PBMCs. The samples were obtained from melanoma patients enrolled in CheckMate 064, an open-label, randomized phase II trial testing sequential checkpoint blockade. Peripheral blood mononuclear cells were obtained through leukapheresis, purified using Ficoll-Paque, and frozen in human serum containing around 9.6% DMSO. Immediately after sorting, the purity of sorted blood CD3+CD8+ cells was verified to be >95%, after which DNA was extracted.

About this clone: It lacks a known antigen. The junction does not match germline at one end; this may be a read error.

The sample in question was CD8+ T cells sorted from blood (inferred from file names), obtained from a patient given nivolumab and ipilimumab in sequence. Rearrangement joined TRBV4-1 to TRBJ2-5; 15 bases in between match TRBD2. The origin of this receptor is a human donor with melanoma. The bases are TGTGCCAGCAGCCACGGACTAGCGGGAGGGGAGCAGTACTTC. Its amino acids are CASSHGLAGGEQYF.